This T cell receptor (beta chain) was sequenced in a study of regulatory T cells in long-lasting Graves disease. Looking at the study overall: Under 3 months of antithyroid drugs had been taken by newly diagnosed Graves' patients.

This clonotype has only a few counts. Its target is unknown. The germline gives CDR1 SGHVS, CDR2 FNYEAQ. The V end lost 8 bases, the J end lost 0 bases, and 16 bases lay between the germline ends. CDR3 length: 15 residues. Study-wide points: Since the sample size was small, accuracy may have been reduced. TRBV28, TRBJ1-2 and TRBJ2-5 were favored in persistent disease.

Construction of TCR beta libraries relied on iRepertoire HTBI primers and on Arm-PCR targeting CDR3 regions. MiXCR, applied by TCRdb to the multiplex PCR reads, yields one record per CDR3 protein. The repertoire consists of about 380,000 distinct CDR3 sequences, with 15% occurring once and the leading ten covering 22%. Specified time point: newly diagnosed GD, antithyroid drugs for less than 3 months. The authors made the TCR library using RNA they extracted from PBMCs. The TCR originated in a female donor with Graves disease. This chain uses TRBV7-6 with TRBJ1-1, with D possibly TRBD1 on 5 matching bases. The sequenced sample was peripheral blood mononuclear cells (PBMCs), obtained at new diagnosis, from a patient treated with antithyroid drugs. The CDR3 sequence: CASAGGAIMNTEAFF. The CDR3, as DNA: TGTGCCAGCGCAGGAGGGGCGATCATGAACACTGAAGCTTTCTTT.